The 28 T cell receptor beta chains presented below share a single source sample, sequenced in a study of graft-versus-host responses after intestinal transplantation. Sequencing was performed with immunoSEQ multiplex PCR; in TCRdb, only in-frame clones are kept and a portion is missing. The sample has roughly 2,000 clones, 88% seen once. Graft tissue was processed to release intraepithelial and lamina propria lymphocytes. The sample consisted of ileum tissue, taken 350 to 400 days after intestinal transplantation. Receptors originate from a human patient who received an intestinal transplant, so some T cells may come from the graft donor.

The rearrangement links TRBV7-9 to TRBJ2-2; no firm D call. Germline CDR1 is SEHNR and CDR2 is FQNEAQ (reference sequence). The CDR3 length is 15 residues. Deletions cut 5 bases from V and 1 base from J, with 11 bases between. CDR3 amino acids: CASSGLLRNTGELFF. For the CDR3, the DNA is TGTGCCAGCAGCGGGCTGTTGAGGAACACCGGGGAGCTGTTTTTT. The full variable domain, with the rest looked up from reference TRBV7-9 and TRBJ2-2, is DTGVSQNPRHKITKRGQNVTFRCDPISEHNRLYWYRQTLGQGPEFLTYFQNEAQLEKSRLLSDRFSAERPKGSFSTLEIQRTEQGDSAMYLCASSGLLRNTGELFFGEGSRLTVL.

The chain joins TRBV29-1 to TRBJ1-4; D call uncertain. Germline loops: CDR1 SQVTM, CDR2 ANQGSEA. V was trimmed by 3 bases and J by 5 bases, leaving 10 bases between them. This CDR3 spans 13 amino acids. The CDR3 DNA follows: TGCAGCGTTGACGTTGGTAGCAATGAAAAACTGTTTTTT. Residues: CSVDVGSNEKLFF.

The rearrangement joins TRBV6-5 to TRBJ2-5, with a possible D match to TRBD1 (6 bases). CDR3 length equals 14 residues. Trimming cost V 3 bases and J 5 bases, with 13 bases left between them. Germline lookup yields CDR1 MNHEY and CDR2 SVGAGI. CDR3 residues: CASSYRTGSETQYF. The CDR3 bases are TGTGCCAGCAGTTATCGAACAGGGAGCGAGACCCAGTACTTC.

The chain links TRBV2 to TRBJ2-2, with TRBD1 as a possible D gene (5 bases). From germline, CDR1 is SNHLY and CDR2 FYNNEI. Trimming took 6 bases from V and 0 from J, leaving 14 bases between them. CDR3 size: 16 residues. The CDR3 sequence is CASSHPPRANTGELFF. The CDR3 region has the DNA TGTGCCAGCAGCCATCCCCCCAGGGCGAACACCGGGGAGCTGTTTTTT.

This chain links TRBV5-5 with TRBJ1-5, with D unresolved. The germline gives CDR1 SGHKS, CDR2 YYEKEE (reference sequence). Trimming left V 1 base short and J 6 bases short, with 11 bases between. This CDR3 region has 14 residues. CDR3 bases: TGTGCCAGCAGCTTGTGGGTCGGAGGTCAGCCCCAGCATTTT. It specifies CASSLWVGGQPQHF.

The CDR3 DNA is TGTGCCAGCTCACCCCCTAGCGGGGGGGTAGCCAATGAGCAGTTCTTC. This translates into CASSPPSGGVANEQFF. The rearrangement links TRBV18 to TRBJ2-1; 12 bases align to TRBD2. The V gene's germline CDR1 is KGHSH and CDR2 LQKENI. The CDR3 covers 16 residues. V lost 3 bases to trimming and J lost 6 bases; unmatched junction nucleotides: 6.

The chain joins TRBV6-1 to TRBJ1-2, with D unresolved. V was pared by 8 bases and J by 1 base, with 11 bases between. CDR3 length: 13 amino acids. Germline-derived CDR1 and CDR2 are MNHNS and SASEGT. As DNA, the CDR3 is TGTGCCAGCCGCGAACAAGATAACTATGGCTACACCTTC. Translating gives CASREQDNYGYTF.

The chain combines TRBV5-1 with TRBJ2-3; TRBD1 might be the D (6 bases). V lost 4 bases, J lost 5 bases, and 17 bases lay in between. This CDR3 region has 15 residues. Germline loops: CDR1 SGHRS, CDR2 YFSETQ. CDR3 DNA: TGCGCCAGCAGCATGACTGGGGGCGCAGTAGATACGCAGTATTTT. Protein: CASSMTGGAVDTQYF.

The chain uses TRBV5-4 and TRBJ1-2; D remains ambiguous. Looked up from germline, CDR1 is SGHNT and CDR2 is YYREEE (reference sequence). The CDR3 length is 16 residues. The V and J ends lost 7 bases and 4 bases respectively, with 23 bases between them. The CDR3: CASLRTAPGKIYGYTF. The CDR3 coding sequence is TGTGCCAGCCTCCGTACCGCACCAGGAAAGATCTATGGCTACACCTTC.

The V call is TRBV6-4, the J call TRBJ1-2, with D unresolved. Germline V gene data show CDR1 as MRHNA and CDR2 as SNTAGT. V was shortened by 4 bases and J by 6 bases, with 15 bases between the two germline ends. This CDR3 is 14 amino acids long. In DNA form, the CDR3 reads TGTGCCAGCAGTGCCTATCCAGACGCTCATGGCTACACCTTC. Its translation: CASSAYPDAHGYTF.

The chain employs TRBV11-3 and TRBJ1-2; D not resolved. V lost 5 bases to trimming and J lost 3 bases, with 10 bases between them. Germline V gene lookup returns CDR1 SGHNT and CDR2 YENEEA. The CDR3 is 13 residues long. The DNA for the CDR3 is TGTGCCAGCAGCGGTAACACCTACTATGGCTACACCTTC. Amino acids: CASSGNTYYGYTF.

CDR3 sequence (DNA): TGTGCCAGCAGTGTTTATGGGGACATTCAGTACTTC. Amino acid sequence: CASSVYGDIQYF. This chain connects TRBV6-1 to TRBJ2-4; no firm D call. Trimming stripped 4 bases from V and 8 bases from J, with 9 bases between. In germline, CDR1 is MNHNS, CDR2 SASEGT. The CDR3 has 12 amino acids.

J is TRBJ1-5 and V is TRBV7-9; TRBD1 is a possible D gene (6 bases). This CDR3 has 18 amino acids. The V and J ends lost 5 bases and 2 bases respectively, with 22 bases between them. CDR1 is SEHNR, CDR2 FQNEAQ, per germline (reference sequence). The CDR3 here is CASSPGTPLGPGNQPQHF. The CDR3 DNA sequence: TGTGCCAGCAGCCCCGGGACACCATTGGGCCCGGGCAATCAGCCCCAGCATTTT.

The chain has TRBV27 and TRBJ1-2, with TRBD1 matching 8 bases. This CDR3 region has 15 residues. The germline V gene has CDR1 MNHEY and CDR2 SMNVEV (reference sequence). The V and J ends lost 5 bases and 4 bases, in that order; junction bases with no gene match: 9. The CDR3 loop reads CASSGQGQDGYGYTF. In nucleotides, the CDR3 is TGTGCCAGCAGTGGGCAGGGACAGGACGGCTATGGCTACACCTTC.

The chain is built from TRBV5-6 and TRBJ2-5, with D possibly being TRBD1 (5 bases). The germline CDR1 and CDR2 sequences are SGHDT and YYEEEE. This CDR3 spans 14 amino acids. V lost 0 bases to trimming and J lost 5 bases, with 11 bases between them. The CDR3 coding sequence is TGTGCCAGCAGCTTGGTCGTGACAGTGGAGACCCAGTACTTC. As protein: CASSLVVTVETQYF.

The V call is TRBV6-5, the J call TRBJ2-6; 8 bases align to TRBD1. This CDR3 comprises 15 residues. Per germline, CDR1 MNHEY and CDR2 SVGAGI. With V trimmed by 8 bases and J by 3 bases, 6 bases remained unmatched. The CDR3 coding sequence is TGTGCCAGCCAGGGGGCAGAAGGTGGGGCCAACGTCCTGACTTTC. It is translated as CASQGAEGGANVLTF.

The V call is TRBV28, the J call TRBJ1-5; D possibly corresponds to TRBD1 (5 bases). Germline-derived CDR1 and CDR2 are MDHEN and SYDVKM. This CDR3 comprises 13 residues. With 7 bases removed from V and 3 bases from J, the gap between germline ends came to 10 bases. Written as DNA, the CDR3 is TGTGCCAGCAATACAGGAACCAATCAGCCCCAGCATTTT. Its translation: CASNTGTNQPQHF. The full variable domain, its missing parts supplied by reference TRBV28 and TRBJ1-5, is DVKVTQSSRYLVKRTGEKVFLECVQDMDHENMFWYRQDPGLGLRLIYFSYDVKMKEKGDIPEGYSVSREKKERFSLILESASTNQTSMYLCASNTGTNQPQHFGDGTRLSIL.

This clone was observed a single time. CDR3 in amino acids: CASSLYQEQYF. The DNA of the CDR3 is TGTGCCAGCAGCTTGTATCAGGAGCAGTACTTC. The genes are TRBV5-6 and TRBJ2-7, with unresolved D. The V gene's germline CDR1 is SGHDT and CDR2 YYEEEE. CDR3 length equals 11 residues. Between the trimmed V and J ends, which lost 1 base and 7 bases, there was a span of 6 bases.

The chain is built from TRBV21-1 and TRBJ2-7; the D segment call TRBD2 is taken from the table without a DNA check. TRBV21-1 is reported as a pseudogene. The length of the CDR3 is 14 residues. The CDR3 DNA sequence: TGTGCCAGCAGCAAAGGTCCAAGCCCCTACGAGCAGTACTTC. It specifies CASSKGPSPYEQYF.

The gene calls are TRBV7-7 and TRBJ2-5; TRBD2 matches at 9 bases. Looked up from germline, CDR1 is SSHAT and CDR2 is FNYEAQ (reference sequence). The CDR3 has 15 amino acids. With 4 bases clipped from V and 2 bases from J, the junction kept 5 bases outside the gene matches. DNA of the CDR3: TGTGCCAGCAGCTCGAGGAGCGGGGGGCAAGAGACCCAGTACTTC. Translation: CASSSRSGGQETQYF.

The chain is built from TRBV6-5 and TRBJ2-1; 10 positions agree with TRBD1. Germline CDR1 reads MNHEY; CDR2 reads SVGAGI. V gave up 5 bases and J gave up 4 bases; unmatched junction bases: 5. CDR3 size: 15 residues. CDR3: CASSPGQGRYNEQFF. CDR3 sequence (DNA): TGTGCCAGCAGTCCGGGACAGGGGAGGTACAATGAGCAGTTCTTC.

The CDR3 coding sequence is TGCGCCAGCAGCTTGGACTCATACAACTACGAGCAGTACTTC. Its protein product is CASSLDSYNYEQYF. This chain joins TRBV5-1 and TRBJ2-7, with D uncertain. The CDR3 is 14 amino acids. Germline CDR1 and CDR2: SGHRS and YFSETQ. Trimming left V 0 bases short and J 3 bases short, with 10 bases between.

This rearrangement joins TRBV1 to TRBJ2-6; the table's D call of TRBD1 was not tested on the DNA. TRBV1 corresponds to a pseudogene. CDR3 size: 18 residues. CDR3 sequence: CTSSPSRLCTSRANVLTF. The CDR3 DNA reads as TGCACCAGCAGTCCAAGTCGTTTGTGCACAAGTCGGGCCAACGTCCTGACTTTC.

A remark on this clone: One end of the junction varies from germline; a read error may be responsible. This chain links TRBV19 with TRBJ2-7; perhaps TRBD2 as D (6 bases). The germline gives CDR1 LNHDA, CDR2 SQIVND (reference sequence). CDR3 length equals 14 residues. The CDR3 protein is CASGITGVGYEQYF. CDR3 nucleotides: TGTGCCAGTGGTATAACGGGGGTTGGCTACGAGCAGTACTTC.

Regarding this clone: Germline is not matched at one junction end, which may reflect a read error. The genes are TRBV4-2 and TRBJ2-6, with TRBD1 as a possible D gene (5 bases). CDR3 length: 15 residues. CDR1 is LGHNA, CDR2 YNFKEQ, per germline. CDR3 sequence (DNA): TGTGTCAGCAGCCAAGACAGCTCTGGGGCCAAGGTCCTGACTTTC. Its translation is CVSSQDSSGAKVLTF.

The gene calls are TRBV7-3 and TRBJ2-1; D is undetermined. V lost 1 base, J lost 6 bases, and 10 bases lay in between. The CDR3 runs 14 residues. The germline gives CDR1 SGHTA, CDR2 FQGTGA. The CDR3 nucleotides read TGTGCCAGCAGCTTAATTGGAGACGGCAATGAGCAGTTCTTC. Translating gives CASSLIGDGNEQFF. Supplemented by reference TRBV7-3 and TRBJ2-1, the full variable domain reads GAGVSQTPSNKVTEKGKYVELRCDPISGHTALYWYRQSLGQGPEFLIYFQGTGAADDSGLPNDRFFAVRPEGSVSTLKIQRTERGDSAVYLCASSLIGDGNEQFFGPGTRLTVL.

This clone was picked up a small number of times. The rearrangement links TRBV5-5 to TRBJ2-7, with TRBD2 identical over 9 bases. The CDR3 runs 16 residues. The V and J ends lost 1 base and 5 bases, in that order; junction bases with no gene match: 10. CDR1 and CDR2 from the germline V gene are SGHKS and YYEKEE (reference sequence). CDR3 in DNA: TGTGCCAGCAGCTTGCTTCCCTTAGCGGGAGATCACGAGCAGTACTTC. Amino acids: CASSLLPLAGDHEQYF.

The chain couples TRBV27 to TRBJ2-3; D possibly corresponds to TRBD2 (5 bases). Per the germline V gene, CDR1 is MNHEY and CDR2 is SMNVEV (reference sequence). CDR3 length equals 13 residues. V was clipped by 6 bases and J by 2 bases, with 9 bases between them. CDR3 in amino acids: CASSPGSTDTQYF. The DNA of the CDR3 is TGTGCCAGCAGCCCGGGGTCCACAGATACGCAGTATTTT.